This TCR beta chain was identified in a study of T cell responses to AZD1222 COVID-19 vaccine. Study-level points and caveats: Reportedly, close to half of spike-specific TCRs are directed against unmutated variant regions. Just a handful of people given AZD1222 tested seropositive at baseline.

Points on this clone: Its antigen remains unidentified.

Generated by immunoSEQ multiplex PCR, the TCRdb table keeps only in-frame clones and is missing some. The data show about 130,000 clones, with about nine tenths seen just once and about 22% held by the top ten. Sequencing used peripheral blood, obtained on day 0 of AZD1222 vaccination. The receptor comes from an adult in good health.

For the CDR3, the DNA is TGTGCCAGCAGTTACGCGGGGGCCATCTATGGCTACACCTTC. Encoded protein: CASSYAGAIYGYTF. The chain links TRBV6-2 or TRBV6-3 to TRBJ1-2; possibly TRBD1 for D (6 bases). Germline-derived CDR1 and CDR2 are MNHEY and SVGEGT. There are 14 residues in the CDR3. V was shortened by 2 bases and J by 4 bases, with 11 bases between the two germline ends.